These 14 T cell receptor beta chains originate from one sample sequenced in a study of blood T cell repertoires in COVID-19. Profiled with immunoSEQ multiplex PCR; TCRdb holds only in-frame clones, not every one. This sample has around 250,000 clones, with 85% to 90% found just once. The sample comprised PBMCs or T cells enriched from blood (not recorded which). Receptor source: a middle-aged man who had been exposed to COVID-19.

This chain joins TRBV25-1 and TRBJ1-1, with 9 bases fitting TRBD1. Losses at the gene ends were 6 bases for V and 4 bases for J; bases not matched to a gene: 9. Per germline, CDR1 MGHDK and CDR2 SYGVNS. CDR3 length: 15 residues. CDR3 nucleotide sequence: TGTGCCAGCAGCATGGGGGGACAGGGAGGCACTGAAGCTTTCTTT. Protein product: CASSMGGQGGTEAFF.

The V gene is TRBV5-8, the J gene TRBJ2-1, with TRBD1 identical over 7 bases. Germline assignment: CDR1 SGHTS and CDR2 YDEGEE. Germline trimming cut 4 bases from V and 7 bases from J; bases unmatched to any gene: 5. This CDR3 region has 13 residues. CDR3 in amino acids: CASSLIQGNEQFF. The CDR3 DNA reads TGTGCCAGCAGCCTCATACAGGGGAATGAGCAGTTCTTC.

Details on this clone: Other DNA sequences in the sample encode the same CDR3. This chain uses TRBV29-1 with TRBJ1-5; 8 nucleotides agree with TRBD1. Germline assignment: CDR1 SQVTM and CDR2 ANQGSEA. The V and J ends lost 4 bases and 4 bases, in that order; junction bases with no gene match: 0. The CDR3 is made up of 12 amino acids. CDR3 coding DNA: TGCAGCGTTGGACAGGGGAATCAGCCCCAGCATTTT. It yields the protein CSVGQGNQPQHF.

This chain links TRBV11-2 with TRBJ2-7, with D maybe TRBD1 (6 bases). Germline-derived CDR1 and CDR2 are SGHAT and FQNNGV. Trimming left V 5 bases short and J 7 bases short, with 12 bases between. This CDR3 has 12 amino acids. The CDR3 bases are TGTGCCAGCAGCCCGGACAGTTCGGAGCAGTACTTC. As protein: CASSPDSSEQYF.

The DNA for the CDR3 is TGTGCCAGTACCCTGGGACTAGCGGGAGTCGATGAGCAGTTCTTC. Protein product: CASTLGLAGVDEQFF. The chain joins TRBV19 to TRBJ2-1, with 14 positions matching TRBD2. Per the germline V gene, CDR1 is LNHDA and CDR2 is SQIVND (reference sequence). This CDR3 comprises 15 residues. The ends lost 7 bases at V and 8 bases at J; junction bases unmatched: 7.

The chain is built from TRBV7-9 and TRBJ1-6; D might be TRBD1 (6 bases). Germline V gene sequence: CDR1 SEHNR, CDR2 FQNEAQ (reference sequence). Deletions cut 5 bases from V and 8 bases from J, with 16 bases between. The CDR3 has 15 residues. The CDR3: CASSLGTHRYSPLHF. CDR3 DNA: TGTGCCAGCAGCCTCGGGACACACCGATATTCACCCCTCCACTTT. The full variable domain, rest sourced from reference TRBV7-9 and TRBJ1-6, is DTGVSQNPRHKITKRGQNVTFRCDPISEHNRLYWYRQTLGQGPEFLTYFQNEAQLEKSRLLSDRFSAERPKGSFSTLEIQRTEQGDSAMYLCASSLGTHRYSPLHFGNGTRLTVT.

The chain carries TRBV28 and TRBJ1-5, with a weak D call TRBD1 (5 bases). Germline V gene sequence: CDR1 MDHEN, CDR2 SYDVKM. V lost 2 bases and J 6 bases, leaving 17 bases between the germline ends. CDR3 size: 16 residues. The CDR3 DNA reads as TGTGCCAGCAGTTTACGCCCCGGGGGTTTAGGTCAGCCCCAGCATTTT. Translated: CASSLRPGGLGQPQHF.

The chain has TRBV5-1 and TRBJ2-3, with 8 bases that match TRBD2. CDR3 length: 16 amino acids. Germline V gene sequence: CDR1 SGHRS, CDR2 YFSETQ. J was trimmed by 3 bases and V by 0 bases; bases with no gene match: 6. The CDR3 nucleotides read TGCGCCAGCAGCTTGGCCGAGGCTAGCGGGACAGATACGCAGTATTTT. Amino acids: CASSLAEASGTDTQYF.

The CDR3 region is CASSLGSSRGYGYTF. The CDR3 nucleotides read TGCGCCAGCAGCCTGGGATCGAGTCGCGGCTATGGCTACACCTTC. The V call is TRBV5-1, the J call TRBJ1-2; no clear D gene. The CDR3 is 15 amino acids. With 4 bases removed from V and 4 bases from J, the gap between germline ends came to 17 bases. The V gene's germline CDR1 is SGHRS and CDR2 YFSETQ.

The sample holds one count of this clone. This chain links TRBV27 with TRBJ2-2, with a tentative D call TRBD2 (5 bases). The V gene's germline CDR1 is MNHEY and CDR2 SMNVEV (reference sequence). The CDR3 runs 15 residues. V was clipped by 6 bases and J by 2 bases, with 13 bases between them. The CDR3 region is CASSPRSGNTGELFF. As DNA, the CDR3 is TGTGCCAGCAGCCCTCGGAGCGGTAACACCGGGGAGCTGTTTTTT.

This clone is a singleton in its sample. The chain employs TRBV27 and TRBJ2-5, with 8 positions matching TRBD2. The CDR3 totals 16 residues. With V trimmed by 3 bases and J by 9 bases, 15 bases remained unmatched. Germline CDR1 MNHEY, CDR2 SMNVEV (reference sequence). CDR3 nucleotide sequence: TGTGCCAGCAGTTTCGTACCCGCCGGGGCCGGGAGGGCCCAGTACTTC. Its protein product is CASSFVPAGAGRAQYF.

The V call is TRBV6-2 or TRBV6-3, the J call TRBJ1-6; TRBD1 is a possible D gene (5 bases). Trimming stripped 2 bases from V and 6 bases from J, with 8 bases between. Per germline, CDR1 MNHEY and CDR2 SVGEGT. This CDR3 contains 14 residues. The CDR3 protein is CASSYDSFNSPLHF. The CDR3 DNA reads TGTGCCAGCAGTTACGACAGCTTTAATTCACCCCTCCACTTT.

V and J are TRBV7-9 and TRBJ1-1; 9 bases map to TRBD1. The germline gives CDR1 SEHNR, CDR2 FQNEAQ (reference sequence). This CDR3 is 14 amino acids long. The junction had 5 bases not matched to a gene; V was cut back by 5 bases and J by 4 bases. The CDR3 DNA reads TGTGCCAGCAGCCCCCGGGACAGGGTCACTGAAGCTTTCTTT. Encoded protein: CASSPRDRVTEAFF.

The rearrangement uses TRBV2 and TRBJ1-2, with D possibly TRBD1 on 6 matching bases. This CDR3 contains 14 residues. Trimming left V 4 bases short and J 8 bases short, with 17 bases between. CDR1 and CDR2 (germline): SNHLY, FYNNEI. CDR3 loop: CASSVLGAQVGYTF. Written as DNA, the CDR3 is TGTGCCAGCAGTGTTCTGGGGGCGCAGGTCGGCTACACCTTC.